The clone carrying this T cell receptor beta chain has only a few counts. What it binds is not known. The DNA ends 3 residues before the CDR3 does, and the rest of the CDR3 is filled in from the germline J gene. This specimen belongs to a study of T cell clonality in common variable immunodeficiency. Study-wide findings and caveats: In common variable immunodeficiency, TCR beta chains reportedly carried fewer deletions and N-nucleotide insertions.

The germline V gene encodes CDR1 SGHDT and CDR2 YYEEEE. Deletions cut 0 bases from V and 1 base from J, with 8 bases between. The CDR3 covers 14 residues. All CVID subjects were on immunoglobulin replacement for at least one year. Sequencing was performed with immunoSEQ multiplex PCR; in TCRdb, only in-frame clones are kept and a portion is missing. The sample counts some 15,000 clones, none seen once; the ten largest own 7% to 9.5%. This clonotype was sampled from a human donor with common variable immunodeficiency. Sequenced sample: peripheral blood mononuclear cells. This chain joins TRBV5-6 and TRBJ2-7, with D possibly TRBD1 on 5 matching bases. CDR3 DNA, as far as it was read: TGTGCCAGCAGCTTGGCAGGGTATTCCTACGAG. Its translation: CASSLAGYSYE. The full CDR3 sequence reads CASSLAGYSYEQYF.